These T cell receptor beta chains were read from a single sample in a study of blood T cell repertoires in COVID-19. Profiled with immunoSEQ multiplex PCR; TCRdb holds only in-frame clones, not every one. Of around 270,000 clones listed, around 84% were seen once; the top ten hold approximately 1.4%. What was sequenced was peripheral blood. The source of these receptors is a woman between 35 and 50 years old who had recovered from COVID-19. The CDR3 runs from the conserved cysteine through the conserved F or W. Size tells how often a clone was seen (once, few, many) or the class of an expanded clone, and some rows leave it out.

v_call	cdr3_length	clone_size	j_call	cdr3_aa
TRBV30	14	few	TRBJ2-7	CAWSVLGDSYEQYF
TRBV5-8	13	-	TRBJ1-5	CASIPQVNQPQHF
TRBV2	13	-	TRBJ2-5	CASSGQGVQTQYF
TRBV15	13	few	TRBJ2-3	CATSRRQVDTQYF
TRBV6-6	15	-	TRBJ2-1	CASSYPGQGPNEQFF
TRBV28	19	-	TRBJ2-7	CASSRVAFSFKLLPGEQYF
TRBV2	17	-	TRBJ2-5	CASSEVGQGASTETQYF
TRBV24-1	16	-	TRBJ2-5	CATSDISGGAKETQYF
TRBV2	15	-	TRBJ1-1	CASSENSGLNTEAFF
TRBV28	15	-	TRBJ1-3	CASSKGQAGGNTIYF
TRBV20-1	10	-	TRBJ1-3	CALSGNTIYF
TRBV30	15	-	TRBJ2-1	CAWRERGVHYNEQFF
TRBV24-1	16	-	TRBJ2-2	CATSDLGQQNTGELFF
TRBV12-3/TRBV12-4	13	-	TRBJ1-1	CASSLQGIGEAFF
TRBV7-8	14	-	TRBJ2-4	CASSLGTVENIQYF
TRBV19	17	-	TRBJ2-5	CASSSLLAGADQETQYF
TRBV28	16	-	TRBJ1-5	CASSNAGTGGRQPQHF
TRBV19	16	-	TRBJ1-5	CASSADRGLGSQPQHF
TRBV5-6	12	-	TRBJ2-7	CASSLNMYEQYF
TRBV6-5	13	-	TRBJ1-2	CASKNAEVYGYTF
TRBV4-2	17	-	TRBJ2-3	CASSHLRGTGQTDTQYF
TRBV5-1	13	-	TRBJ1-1	CASSWGHDGIVFF
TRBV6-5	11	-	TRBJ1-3	CASGQGNTIYF
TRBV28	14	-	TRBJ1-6	CASISGSGNSPLHF
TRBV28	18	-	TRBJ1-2	CASSSPGQAAWGPYGYTF
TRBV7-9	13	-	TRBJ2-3	CASSPSVADTQYF
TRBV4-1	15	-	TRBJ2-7	CASSPGGTDGDGQYF
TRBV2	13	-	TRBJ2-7	CASRWTGTYEQYF
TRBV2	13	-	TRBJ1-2	CASSDQPGYGYTF
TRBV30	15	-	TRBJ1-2	CAWSPLTGITYGYTF
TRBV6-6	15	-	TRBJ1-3	CASSFYTSSGNTIYF
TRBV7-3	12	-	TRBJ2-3	CASRRRDYTQYF
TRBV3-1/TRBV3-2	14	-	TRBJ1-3	CASSQGYSGNTIYF
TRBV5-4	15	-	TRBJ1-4	CASRRGPDRDEKLFF
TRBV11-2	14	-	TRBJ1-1	CASSARDRGTEAFF
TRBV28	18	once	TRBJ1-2	CASSTPGQGGFLDYGYTF
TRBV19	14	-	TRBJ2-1	CASSISVREGEQFF
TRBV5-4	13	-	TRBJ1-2	CASSTFGLYGYTF
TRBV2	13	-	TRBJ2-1	CASGLSSYNEQFF
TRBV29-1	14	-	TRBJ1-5	CSVPGTGPGQPQHF
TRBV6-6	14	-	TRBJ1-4	CASSDSSFNEKLFF
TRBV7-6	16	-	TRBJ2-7	CASSLWEGGRGYEQYF
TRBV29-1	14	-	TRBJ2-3	CSVEGDRAGDTQYF
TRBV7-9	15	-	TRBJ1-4	CASSLVGAANEKLFF
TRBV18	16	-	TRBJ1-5	CASSPWDTATYQPQHF
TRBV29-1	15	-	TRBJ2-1	CSVEVSRDSYNEQFF
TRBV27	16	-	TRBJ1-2	CASRPAVDRGSGGYTF
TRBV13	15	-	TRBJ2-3	CASSLWQGSTDTQYF
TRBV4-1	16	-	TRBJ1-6	CASSQPLGQGISPLHF
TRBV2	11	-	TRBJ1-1	CASRTTTPAFF